This T cell receptor beta chain was recorded in a study of cytomegalovirus exposure and HLA in healthy donors. Study observations and caveats: Prediction of most subjects' HLA-A and HLA-B alleles by TCR beta sequences was reportedly accurate. As confirmed in vitro, a few CMV-associated chains were specific for CMV antigens.

Germline V gene sequence: CDR1 MNHEY, CDR2 SVGAGI. The CDR3 length is 13 residues. The ends were cut back, 6 bases at V and 7 bases at J, with 15 bases in the middle. Healthy bone marrow donors made up the donors. Remarks on this clone: Its antigen is unknown.

The PCR employed 60 Vbeta primers together with 13 Jbeta primers. Libraries were prepared by immunoSEQ multiplex PCR; TCRdb keeps only in-frame clonotypes and omits some of them. The repertoire holds some 170,000 clones, roughly 80% seen once, with 0.9% to 1% in the top ten. The clonotype was recovered from a girl aged 2 to 9 in good health and CMV-seropositive. Sequencing input: PBMCs. J is TRBJ1-2 and V is TRBV6-5, with D possibly TRBD1 on 6 matching bases. The CDR3 protein is CASRSIRGGGYTF. Written as DNA, the CDR3 is TGTGCCAGCAGGTCAATTCGAGGGGGTGGCTACACCTTC.